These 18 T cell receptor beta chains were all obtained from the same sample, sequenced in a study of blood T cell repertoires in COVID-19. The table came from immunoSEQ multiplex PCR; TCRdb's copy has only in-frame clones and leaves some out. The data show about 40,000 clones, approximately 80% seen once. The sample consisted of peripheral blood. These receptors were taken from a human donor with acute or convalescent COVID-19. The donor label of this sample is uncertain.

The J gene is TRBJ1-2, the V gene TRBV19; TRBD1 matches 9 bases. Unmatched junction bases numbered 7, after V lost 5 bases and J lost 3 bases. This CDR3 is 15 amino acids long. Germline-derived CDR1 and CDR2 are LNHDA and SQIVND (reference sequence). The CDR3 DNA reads TGTGCCAGTAGTTCGGGGTGGACAGGGGACTATGGCTACACCTTC. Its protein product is CASSSGWTGDYGYTF.

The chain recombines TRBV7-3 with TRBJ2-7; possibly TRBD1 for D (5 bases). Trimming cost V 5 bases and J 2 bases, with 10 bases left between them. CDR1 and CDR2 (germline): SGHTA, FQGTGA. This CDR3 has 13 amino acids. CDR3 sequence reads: CASSPDRAYEQYF. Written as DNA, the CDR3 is TGTGCCAGCAGCCCCGACAGAGCCTACGAGCAGTACTTC. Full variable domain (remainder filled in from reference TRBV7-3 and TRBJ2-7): GAGVSQTPSNKVTEKGKYVELRCDPISGHTALYWYRQSLGQGPEFLIYFQGTGAADDSGLPNDRFFAVRPEGSVSTLKIQRTERGDSAVYLCASSPDRAYEQYFGPGTRLTVT.

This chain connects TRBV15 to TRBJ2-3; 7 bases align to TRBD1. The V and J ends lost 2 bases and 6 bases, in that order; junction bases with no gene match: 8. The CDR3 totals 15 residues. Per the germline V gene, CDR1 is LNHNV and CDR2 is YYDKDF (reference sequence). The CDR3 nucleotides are TGTGCCACCAGCAGATCGACAGGGCCTGGGGATACGCAGTATTTT. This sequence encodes CATSRSTGPGDTQYF.

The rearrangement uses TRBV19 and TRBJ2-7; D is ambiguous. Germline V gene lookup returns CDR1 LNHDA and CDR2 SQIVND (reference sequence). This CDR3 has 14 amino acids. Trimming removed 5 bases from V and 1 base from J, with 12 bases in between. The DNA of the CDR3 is TGTGCCAGTAGTCCCGTCCAGAATTCCTACGAGCAGTACTTC. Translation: CASSPVQNSYEQYF.

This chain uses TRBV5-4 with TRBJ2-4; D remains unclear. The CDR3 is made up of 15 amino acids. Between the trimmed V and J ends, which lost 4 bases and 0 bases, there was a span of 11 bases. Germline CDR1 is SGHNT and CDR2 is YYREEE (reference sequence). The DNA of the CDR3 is TGTGCCAGCAGCCCCACATCTTTAGCCAAAAACATTCAGTACTTC. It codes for CASSPTSLAKNIQYF. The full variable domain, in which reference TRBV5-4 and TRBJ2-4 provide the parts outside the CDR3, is ETGVTQSPTHLIKTRGQQVTLRCSSQSGHNTVSWYQQALGQGPQFIFQYYREEENGRGNFPPRFSGLQFPNYSSELNVNALELDDSALYLCASSPTSLAKNIQYFGAGTRLSVL.

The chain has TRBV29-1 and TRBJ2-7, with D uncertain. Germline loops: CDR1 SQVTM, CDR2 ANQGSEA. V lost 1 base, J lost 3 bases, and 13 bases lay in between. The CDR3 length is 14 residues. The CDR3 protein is CSVEGDTGYYEQYF. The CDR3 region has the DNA TGCAGCGTTGAAGGAGACACTGGATACTACGAGCAGTACTTC.

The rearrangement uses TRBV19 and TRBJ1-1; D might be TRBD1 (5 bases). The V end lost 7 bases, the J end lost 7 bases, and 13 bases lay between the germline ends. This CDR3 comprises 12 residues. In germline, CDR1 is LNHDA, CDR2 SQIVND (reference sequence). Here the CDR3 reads CASTLTGGEAFF. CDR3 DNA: TGTGCCAGTACTCTCACGGGGGGTGAAGCTTTCTTT.

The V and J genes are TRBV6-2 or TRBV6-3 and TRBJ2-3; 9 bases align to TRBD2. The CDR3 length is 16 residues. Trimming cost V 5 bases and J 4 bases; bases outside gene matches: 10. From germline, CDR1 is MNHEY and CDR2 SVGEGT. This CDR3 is CASSRQLAGDSDTQYF. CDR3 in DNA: TGTGCCAGCAGTCGCCAACTAGCGGGTGATTCAGATACGCAGTATTTT.

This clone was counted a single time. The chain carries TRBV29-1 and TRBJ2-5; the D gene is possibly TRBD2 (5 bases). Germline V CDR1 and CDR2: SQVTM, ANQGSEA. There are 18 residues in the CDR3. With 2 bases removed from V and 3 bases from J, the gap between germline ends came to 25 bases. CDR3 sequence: CSVELYGGSTWRKETQYF. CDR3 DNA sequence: TGCAGCGTTGAACTGTATGGCGGTAGTACCTGGAGGAAAGAGACCCAGTACTTC.

The CDR3 DNA sequence: TGCGCCAGCAGTGAGAATAGCGGGGGACGGGGGCAGTTCTTC. Protein: CASSENSGGRGQFF. V gene TRBV10-1 combines with J gene TRBJ2-1, with 9 nucleotides matching TRBD2. V shed 2 bases and J 12 bases; nucleotides not matched to a gene: 8. Germline V CDR1 and CDR2: WNHNN, SYGVQD (reference sequence). The CDR3 is 14 amino acids.

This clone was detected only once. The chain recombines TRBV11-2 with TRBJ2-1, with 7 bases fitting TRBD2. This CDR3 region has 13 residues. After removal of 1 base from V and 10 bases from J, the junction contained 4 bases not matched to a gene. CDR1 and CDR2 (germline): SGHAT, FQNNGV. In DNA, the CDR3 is TGTGCCAGCAGCTTAGCGGGGGGTGGGGAGCAGTTCTTC. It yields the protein CASSLAGGGEQFF. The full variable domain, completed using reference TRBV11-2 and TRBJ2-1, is EAGVAQSPRYKIIEKRQSVAFWCNPISGHATLYWYQQILGQGPKLLIQFQNNGVVDDSQLPKDRFSAERLKGVDSTLKIQPAKLEDSAVYLCASSLAGGGEQFFGPGTRLTVL.

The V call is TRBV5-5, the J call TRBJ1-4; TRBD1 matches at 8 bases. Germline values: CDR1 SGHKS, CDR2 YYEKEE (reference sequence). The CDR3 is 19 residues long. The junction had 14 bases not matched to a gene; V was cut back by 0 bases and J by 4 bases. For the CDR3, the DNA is TGTGCCAGCAGCTTGGACCTCGCGGGACAGGTTGCCGGTAATGAAAAACTGTTTTTT. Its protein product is CASSLDLAGQVAGNEKLFF.

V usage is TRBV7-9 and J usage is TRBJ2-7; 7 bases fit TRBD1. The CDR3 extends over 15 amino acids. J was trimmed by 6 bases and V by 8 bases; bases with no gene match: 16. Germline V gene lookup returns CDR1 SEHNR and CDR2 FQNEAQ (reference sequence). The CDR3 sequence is CASLSRGQTPSEQYF. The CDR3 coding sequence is TGTGCCAGCCTAAGCAGGGGACAGACCCCTTCCGAGCAGTACTTC. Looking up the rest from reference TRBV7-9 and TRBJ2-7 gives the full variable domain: DTGVSQNPRHKITKRGQNVTFRCDPISEHNRLYWYRQTLGQGPEFLTYFQNEAQLEKSRLLSDRFSAERPKGSFSTLEIQRTEQGDSAMYLCASLSRGQTPSEQYFGPGTRLTVT.

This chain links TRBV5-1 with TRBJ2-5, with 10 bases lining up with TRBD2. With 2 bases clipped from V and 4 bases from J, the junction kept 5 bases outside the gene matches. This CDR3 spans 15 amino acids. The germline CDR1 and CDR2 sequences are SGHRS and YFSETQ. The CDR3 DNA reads TGCGCCAGCAGCTTCCAGCGGGGGGGCCTAGAGACCCAGTACTTC. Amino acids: CASSFQRGGLETQYF. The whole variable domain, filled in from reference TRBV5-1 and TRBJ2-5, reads KAGVTQTPRYLIKTRGQQVTLSCSPISGHRSVSWYQQTPGQGLQFLFEYFSETQRNKGNFPGRFSGRQFSNSRSEMNVSTLELGDSALYLCASSFQRGGLETQYFGPGTRLLVL.

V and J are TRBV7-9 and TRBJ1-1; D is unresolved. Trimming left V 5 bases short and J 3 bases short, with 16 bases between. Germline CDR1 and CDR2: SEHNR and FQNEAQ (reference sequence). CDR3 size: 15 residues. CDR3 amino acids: CASSRIVLEDTEAFF. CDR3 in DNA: TGTGCCAGCAGCCGAATCGTCTTGGAGGACACTGAAGCTTTCTTT. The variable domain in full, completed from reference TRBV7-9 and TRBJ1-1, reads DTGVSQNPRHKITKRGQNVTFRCDPISEHNRLYWYRQTLGQGPEFLTYFQNEAQLEKSRLLSDRFSAERPKGSFSTLEIQRTEQGDSAMYLCASSRIVLEDTEAFFGQGTRLTVV.

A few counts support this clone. Written as DNA, the CDR3 is TGTGCCAGCAGCGTTGGGGGGGCGCTTGGCTACACCTTC. Protein sequence: CASSVGGALGYTF. This chain links TRBV7-8 with TRBJ1-2; tentatively, D is TRBD1 (6 bases). The CDR3 spans 13 residues. From germline, CDR1 is SGHVS and CDR2 FQNEAQ. Trimming took off 5 bases at V and 7 bases at J, with 14 bases between the two ends. Complete variable domain (other parts from reference TRBV7-8 and TRBJ1-2): GAGVSQSPRYKVAKRGQDVALRCDPISGHVSLFWYQQALGQGPEFLTYFQNEAQLDKSGLPSDRFFAERPEGSVSTLKIQRTQQEDSAVYLCASSVGGALGYTFGSGTRLTVV.

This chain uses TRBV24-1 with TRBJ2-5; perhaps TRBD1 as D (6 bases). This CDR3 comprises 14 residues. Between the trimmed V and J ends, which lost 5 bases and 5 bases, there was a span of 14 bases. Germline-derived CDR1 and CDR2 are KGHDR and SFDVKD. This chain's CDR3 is CATSGAGDSETQYF. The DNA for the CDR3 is TGTGCCACCAGTGGGGCAGGGGATTCGGAGACCCAGTACTTC.

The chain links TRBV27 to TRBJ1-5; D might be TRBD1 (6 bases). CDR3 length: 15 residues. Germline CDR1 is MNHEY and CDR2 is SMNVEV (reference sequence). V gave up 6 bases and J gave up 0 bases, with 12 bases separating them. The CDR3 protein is CASRKGHISNQPQHF. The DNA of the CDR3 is TGTGCCAGCAGGAAGGGACATATTAGCAATCAGCCCCAGCATTTT.